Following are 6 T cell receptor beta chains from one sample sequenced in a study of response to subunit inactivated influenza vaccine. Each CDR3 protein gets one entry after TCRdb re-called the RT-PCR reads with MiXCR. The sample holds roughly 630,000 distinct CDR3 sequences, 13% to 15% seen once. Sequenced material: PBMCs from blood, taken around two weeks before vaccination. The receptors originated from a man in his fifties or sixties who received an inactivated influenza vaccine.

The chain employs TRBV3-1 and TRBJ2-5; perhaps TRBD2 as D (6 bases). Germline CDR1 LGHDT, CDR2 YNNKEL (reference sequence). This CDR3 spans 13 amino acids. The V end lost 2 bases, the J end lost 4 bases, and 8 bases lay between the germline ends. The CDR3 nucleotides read TGTGCCAGCAGCCAAACTAGCACAGAGACCCAGTACTTC. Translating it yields CASSQTSTETQYF.

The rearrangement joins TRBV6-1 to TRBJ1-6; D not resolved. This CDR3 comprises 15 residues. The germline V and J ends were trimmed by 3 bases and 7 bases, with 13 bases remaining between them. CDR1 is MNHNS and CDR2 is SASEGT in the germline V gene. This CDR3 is CASSEATRRNSPLHF. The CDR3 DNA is TGTGCCAGCAGTGAGGCGACTAGAAGAAATTCACCCCTCCACTTT.

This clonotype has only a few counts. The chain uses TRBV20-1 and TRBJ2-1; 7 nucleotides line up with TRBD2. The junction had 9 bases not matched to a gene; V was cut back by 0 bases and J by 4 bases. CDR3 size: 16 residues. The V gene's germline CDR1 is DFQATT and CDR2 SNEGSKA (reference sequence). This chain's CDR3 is CSARDQGLVLYNEQFF. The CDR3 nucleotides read TGCAGTGCTAGAGATCAAGGACTAGTCTTGTACAATGAGCAGTTCTTC.

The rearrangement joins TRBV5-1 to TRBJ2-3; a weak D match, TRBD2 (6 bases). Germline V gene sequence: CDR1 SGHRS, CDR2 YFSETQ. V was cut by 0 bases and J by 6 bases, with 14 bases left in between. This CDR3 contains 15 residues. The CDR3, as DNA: TGCGCCAGCAGCTTGGCGGCGGGACGCCAGGATACGCAGTATTTT. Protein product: CASSLAAGRQDTQYF. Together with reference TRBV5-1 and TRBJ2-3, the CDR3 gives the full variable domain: KAGVTQTPRYLIKTRGQQVTLSCSPISGHRSVSWYQQTPGQGLQFLFEYFSETQRNKGNFPGRFSGRQFSNSRSEMNVSTLELGDSALYLCASSLAAGRQDTQYFGPGTRLTVL.

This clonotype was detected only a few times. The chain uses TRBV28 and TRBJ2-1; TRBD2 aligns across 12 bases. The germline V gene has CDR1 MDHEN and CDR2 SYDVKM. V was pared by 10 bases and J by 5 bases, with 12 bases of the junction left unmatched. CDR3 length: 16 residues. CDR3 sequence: CATRPSGRAGDNEQFF. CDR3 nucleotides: TGTGCCACCAGGCCTAGCGGGAGGGCAGGGGACAATGAGCAGTTCTTC. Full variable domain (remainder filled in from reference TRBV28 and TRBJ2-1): DVKVTQSSRYLVKRTGEKVFLECVQDMDHENMFWYRQDPGLGLRLIYFSYDVKMKEKGDIPEGYSVSREKKERFSLILESASTNQTSMYLCATRPSGRAGDNEQFFGPGTRLTVL.

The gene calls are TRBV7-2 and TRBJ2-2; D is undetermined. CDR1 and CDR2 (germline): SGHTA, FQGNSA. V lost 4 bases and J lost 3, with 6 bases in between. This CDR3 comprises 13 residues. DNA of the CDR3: TGTGCCAGCAGCTGGTGTGACACCGGGGAGCTGTTTTTT. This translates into CASSWCDTGELFF.